This T cell receptor beta chain was captured by sequencing in a study of control samples from healthy donors and cancer patients. The method was immunoSEQ multiplex PCR; TCRdb's version includes in-frame clones alone and lacks a portion of them. The profile shows about 200,000 clones, around 93% of them singletons. J gave up 1 base and V 3 bases, and 3 bases lay outside the gene matches. This CDR3 has 16 amino acids. In germline, CDR1 is SGHTA, CDR2 FQGTGA. The receptor was derived from a man between 25 and 39 years old in good health. The chain couples TRBV7-3 to TRBJ2-2; 9 bases are shared with TRBD1. The sample was blood. The CDR3 nucleotides read TGTGCCAGCAGCTTTGCGGGACAGGGGAACACCGGGGAGCTGTTTTTT. Translation: CASSFAGQGNTGELFF.